The 28 T cell receptor beta chains listed next were all sequenced from one sample in a study of regulatory T cells in long-lasting Graves disease. Sequencing libraries for TCR beta were prepared with iRepertoire HTBI primers and Arm-PCR of CDR3 regions. TCRdb fed the multiplex PCR reads into MiXCR, producing one record per CDR3 protein. Of about 430,000 distinct CDR3 sequences listed, roughly 15% are singletons. Regarding time point: newly diagnosed GD, antithyroid drugs for less than 3 months. Generation of the TCR library employed RNA extracted from PBMCs. A further study also used this sample, focusing on T cells in Graves' hyperthyroidism and ophthalmopathy.

The specimen comprised peripheral blood mononuclear cells (PBMCs), sampled at new diagnosis, from a patient treated with antithyroid drugs. The receptors stem from a woman aged 40 to 50 with Graves disease.

The chain combines TRBV11-2 with TRBJ2-1, with D possibly being TRBD1 or TRBD2 (5 bases each). The V and J ends lost 1 base and 5 bases respectively, with 9 bases between them. Germline CDR1 SGHAT, CDR2 FQNNGV. The CDR3 is made up of 14 amino acids. The CDR3 bases are TGTGCCAGCAGCTTAGTGGGGCGGGACAATGAGCAGTTCTTC. This translates into CASSLVGRDNEQFF.

In this sample, this clonotype turned up many times. This chain links TRBV27 with TRBJ1-2; D is undetermined. V lost 3 bases and J lost 7, with 15 bases in between. This CDR3 has 14 residues. Germline V lookup: CDR1 MNHEY, CDR2 SMNVEV (reference sequence). The CDR3 region has the DNA TGTGCCAGCAGTTTTGGTAGGGATTTGAGTGGCTACACCTTC. Translating gives CASSFGRDLSGYTF.

At least ten counts were recorded for this clonotype. The V and J genes are TRBV28 and TRBJ2-7, with TRBD2 identical over 11 bases. Germline trimming cut 3 bases from V and 9 bases from J; bases unmatched to any gene: 16. The CDR3 length is 17 residues. Germline-derived CDR1 and CDR2 are MDHEN and SYDVKM. CDR3 nucleotides: TGTGCCAGCAGTTTCCGTTTTTTAGCGGGAGGGCCGAGGAGGCAGTACTTC. Translating gives CASSFRFLAGGPRRQYF.

This clonotype was detected ten times or more. This chain links TRBV6-5 with TRBJ2-2; D uncertain. CDR1 MNHEY and CDR2 SVGAGI come from the germline V gene. Trimming stripped 1 base from V and 2 bases from J, with 8 bases between. The CDR3 loop spans 15 amino acids. CDR3 sequence (DNA): TGTGCCAGCAGTTACTGGCAGACAAACACCGGGGAGCTGTTTTTT. This translates into CASSYWQTNTGELFF.

This clonotype was seen a handful of times. The chain is built from TRBV6-2 or TRBV6-3 and TRBJ1-2; D possibly corresponds to TRBD1 (6 bases). Germline V gives CDR1 MNHEY, CDR2 SVGEGT. The CDR3 has 13 amino acids. V was pared by 5 bases and J by 5 bases, with 12 bases between. The CDR3 loop is CASSDPGQYGYTF. The CDR3 DNA follows: TGTGCCAGCAGTGACCCGGGACAATATGGCTACACCTTC.

CDR3 region: CASSPGLAGVNTQYF. As DNA, the CDR3 is TGTGCCAGCAGCCCGGGACTAGCGGGCGTAAATACGCAGTATTTT. V and J are TRBV3-1 and TRBJ2-4; 12 bases are shared with TRBD2. Judging by the DNA end, TRBJ2-3 fits better; the J call may be wrong. This CDR3 is built from 15 residues. Germline V gene sequence: CDR1 LGHDT, CDR2 YNNKEL (reference sequence).

In its sample, this clonotype was seen many times. The gene calls are TRBV12-3 or TRBV12-4 and TRBJ1-5, with D perhaps matching TRBD1 (6 bases). V was clipped by 5 bases and J by 7 bases, with 12 bases between them. CDR3 length: 13 amino acids. The CDR3 coding sequence is TGTGCCAGCAGTAGGGGGGGTGGACAGCCCCAGCATTTT. Amino acids: CASSRGGGQPQHF.

This clonotype was picked up many times. The chain joins TRBV7-2 to TRBJ2-2; D remains ambiguous. CDR1 SGHTA and CDR2 FQGNSA come from the germline V gene. V lost 1 base to trimming and J lost 5 bases, with 11 bases between them. The CDR3 contains 15 residues. The CDR3 here is CASSLDSSRTGELFF. The CDR3 coding sequence is TGTGCCAGCAGCTTAGATTCTTCTAGAACCGGGGAGCTGTTTTTT.

Ten or more counts support this clonotype. The V gene is TRBV6-9, the J gene TRBJ1-2; 7 bases are shared with TRBD1. V gave up 4 bases and J gave up 4 bases; unmatched junction bases: 12. Germline V CDR1 and CDR2: MNHGY, SVAAGI. The CDR3 is 16 residues long. CDR3 DNA: TGTGCCAGCAGTTTCACCAGACAGGGACCAGGCTATGGCTACACCTTC. It yields the protein CASSFTRQGPGYGYTF.

Points on this clonotype: A read error may produce the germline difference seen at one junction end. The V gene is TRBV5-6, the J gene TRBJ2-5; D may be TRBD2 (6 bases). The CDR3 contains 16 residues. Germline loops: CDR1 SGHDT, CDR2 YYEEEE. The DNA of the CDR3 is TGTGCCAGCGGCTTGGTCGGGGCGGGGTACCAAGAGACCCAGTACTTC. It is translated as CASGLVGAGYQETQYF.

Notes on this clonotype: A much larger clone sits a single nucleotide away, making a read error possible. This rearrangement joins TRBV7-8 to TRBJ2-1; D possibly corresponds to TRBD2 (5 bases). From germline, CDR1 is SGHVS and CDR2 FQNEAQ. This CDR3 is built from 13 residues. V lost 8 bases and J lost 3, with 11 bases in between. The chain's CDR3 is CASGNSVYNEQFF. CDR3 DNA: TGTGCCAGCGGGAATAGCGTCTACAATGAGCAGTTCTTC.

This clonotype was recorded many times. This chain uses TRBV5-5 with TRBJ2-7; perhaps TRBD1 as D (6 bases). The CDR3 runs to 13 residues. Germline CDR1 and CDR2: SGHKS and YYEKEE (reference sequence). Trimming pared 3 bases from V and 5 bases from J, leaving 12 bases between. CDR3 coding DNA: TGTGCCAGCAGCTCTTACAGGGAAAACGAGCAGTACTTC. This translates into CASSSYRENEQYF.

V gene TRBV7-9 combines with J gene TRBJ2-2; either TRBD1 or TRBD2 may supply D (5 bases each). Germline CDR1 and CDR2: SEHNR and FQNEAQ (reference sequence). This CDR3 spans 11 amino acids. The ends were cut back, 3 bases at V and 10 bases at J, with 6 bases in the middle. The CDR3 nucleotides read TGTGCCAGCAGCTTCGGGGCGGAGCTGTTTTTT. Its translation: CASSFGAELFF. Combining the CDR3 with reference TRBV7-9 and TRBJ2-2 gives the whole variable domain DTGVSQNPRHKITKRGQNVTFRCDPISEHNRLYWYRQTLGQGPEFLTYFQNEAQLEKSRLLSDRFSAERPKGSFSTLEIQRTEQGDSAMYLCASSFGAELFFGEGSRLTVL.

The CDR3 protein is CASGLVLGTGTYEQYF. The CDR3 DNA is TGTGCTAGTGGTTTGGTATTGGGGACAGGGACCTACGAGCAGTACTTC. J is TRBJ2-7 and V is TRBV12-5; TRBD1 agrees at 9 bases. Trimming took 0 bases from V and 2 from J; bases not matched to a gene: 5. CDR3 length equals 16 residues. The germline CDR1 and CDR2 sequences are LGHNT and FRNRAP.

This chain joins TRBV29-1 and TRBJ2-7; 15 bases agree with TRBD2. V trimming: 0 bases; J trimming: 4 bases; junction bases outside the gene matches: 4. CDR1 SQVTM and CDR2 ANQGSEA come from the germline V gene. The CDR3 has 16 residues. The CDR3 protein is CSVEDRTSGRGYEQYF. In DNA, the CDR3 is TGCAGCGTTGAAGACCGGACTAGCGGGAGGGGGTACGAGCAGTACTTC.

This clonotype was found a few times. The rearrangement uses TRBV3-1 and TRBJ2-1, with 7 positions matching TRBD2. Germline V gene lookup returns CDR1 LGHDT and CDR2 YNNKEL (reference sequence). V gave up 2 bases and J gave up 6 bases; unmatched junction bases: 7. The CDR3 extends over 15 amino acids. The CDR3 region is CASSQSSGIRNEQFF. The CDR3 DNA reads TGTGCCAGCAGCCAATCCAGCGGGATTCGCAATGAGCAGTTCTTC.

This clonotype was seen at least ten times. The rearrangement joins TRBV19 to TRBJ1-5, with unresolved D. Deletions cut 5 bases from V and 0 bases from J, with 11 bases between. CDR1 is LNHDA, CDR2 SQIVND, per germline (reference sequence). The CDR3 has 15 residues. The CDR3 reads CASSEGRNSNQPQHF. CDR3 bases: TGTGCCAGTAGTGAAGGACGAAATAGCAATCAGCCCCAGCATTTT. Variable domain in full (rest from reference TRBV19 and TRBJ1-5): DGGITQSPKYLFRKEGQNVTLSCEQNLNHDAMYWYRQDPGQGLRLIYYSQIVNDFQKGDIAEGYSVSREKKESFPLTVTSAQKNPTAFYLCASSEGRNSNQPQHFGDGTRLSIL.

This clonotype was seen a handful of times. The chain has TRBV4-1 and TRBJ2-3; 11 bases line up with TRBD2. V gave up 1 base and J gave up 5 bases; unmatched junction bases: 8. CDR3 length equals 17 residues. Germline CDR1 is MGHRA and CDR2 is YSYEKL. The CDR3 nucleotides read TGCGCCAGCAGCCAAGTGGTAGCGGGAGGGAAAGAAGATACGCAGTATTTT. Amino acid sequence: CASSQVVAGGKEDTQYF.

This clonotype was found many times. The chain links TRBV12-3 or TRBV12-4 to TRBJ2-2; 14 nucleotides align to TRBD2. V shed 7 bases and J 6 bases; nucleotides not matched to a gene: 4. CDR3 size: 15 residues. Here the CDR3 DNA reads TGTGCCAGCACCGGGACTAGCGGGAGCGCCGGGGAGCTGTTTTTT. This translates into CASTGTSGSAGELFF.

Points on this clonotype: A much larger clone differs by one base, so this may be a read error. This chain uses TRBV12-3 or TRBV12-4 with TRBJ1-5, with 8 bases lining up with TRBD1. CDR3 size: 15 residues. DNA of the CDR3: TGTGCCGGCAGCCCGACAGGGGTAGGGAATCAGCCCCAGCATTTT. As protein: CAGSPTGVGNQPQHF.

This clonotype was counted at least ten times. The junction does not match germline at one end; this may be a read error. This chain uses TRBV20-1 with TRBJ2-7; possibly TRBD1 for D (7 bases). Germline loops: CDR1 DFQATT, CDR2 SNEGSKA (reference sequence). There are 11 residues in the CDR3. For the CDR3, the DNA is TGCAGTGCTAGAGTAGACAGGGAGGACTTCTTC. Translated: CSARVDREDFF.

Note on this clonotype: This sequence may be a read error, since a much larger clone differs from it by one base. The chain is built from TRBV19 and TRBJ2-1; D is ambiguous. CDR3 length: 12 amino acids. CDR1 is LNHDA and CDR2 is SQIVND in the germline V gene (reference sequence). Trimming shortened V by 3 bases and J by 3 bases, and 3 bases separated the two germline ends. CDR3 nucleotide sequence: TGTGCCAGTAGTATCCTCTACAATGAGCAGTTCTTC. Translation gives CASSILYNEQFF.

This clonotype was picked up many times. The gene calls are TRBV5-1 and TRBJ1-4; D remains unclear. The CDR3 spans 14 residues. Germline V gives CDR1 SGHRS, CDR2 YFSETQ. V was clipped by 1 base and J by 0 bases, with 4 bases between them. CDR3 region: CASSLTATNEKLFF. The CDR3 DNA reads TGCGCCAGCAGCTTGACAGCAACTAATGAAAAACTGTTTTTT. Variable domain in full (rest from reference TRBV5-1 and TRBJ1-4): KAGVTQTPRYLIKTRGQQVTLSCSPISGHRSVSWYQQTPGQGLQFLFEYFSETQRNKGNFPGRFSGRQFSNSRSEMNVSTLELGDSALYLCASSLTATNEKLFFGSGTQLSVL.

The chain has TRBV7-6 and TRBJ1-4, with unresolved D. This CDR3 region has 13 residues. The germline V gene encodes CDR1 SGHVS and CDR2 FNYEAQ. V was clipped by 0 bases and J by 7 bases, with 6 bases between them. CDR3 nucleotide sequence: TGTGCCAGCAGCTTAGCGCCCGGTGAAAAACTGTTTTTT. Amino acids: CASSLAPGEKLFF.

This clonotype showed up many times. The V and J genes are TRBV30 and TRBJ1-1, with no clear D. Trimming took 4 bases from V and 3 from J, leaving 15 bases between them. The CDR3 has 14 residues. Germline V gene data show CDR1 as GTSNPN and CDR2 as SVGIG (reference sequence). The CDR3: CAWKDPREYTEAFF. DNA of the CDR3: TGTGCCTGGAAGGACCCGCGGGAGTACACTGAAGCTTTCTTT. The full variable domain, completed using reference TRBV30 and TRBJ1-1, is SQTIHQWPATLVQPVGSPLSLECTVEGTSNPNLYWYRQAAGRGLQLLFYSVGIGQISSEVPQNLSASRPQDRQFILSSKKLLLSDSGFYLCAWKDPREYTEAFFGQGTRLTVV.

This clonotype occurred many times. This rearrangement joins TRBV28 to TRBJ2-5; tentatively, D is TRBD1 (6 bases). Germline values: CDR1 MDHEN, CDR2 SYDVKM. Trimming left V 5 bases short and J 4 bases short, with 17 bases between. The CDR3 spans 15 residues. CDR3 protein: CASSGYRERGETQYF. The CDR3, as DNA: TGTGCCAGCAGTGGGTACAGGGAACGAGGAGAGACCCAGTACTTC.

Regarding this clonotype: One junction end disagrees with the germline gene, perhaps due to a read error. V is TRBV18 and J is TRBJ1-5; D gene uncertain. Germline V gene sequence: CDR1 KGHSH, CDR2 LQKENI. The CDR3 consists of 15 residues. The CDR3 reads CASSPPEGRDHPQHF. CDR3 nucleotides: TGTGCCAGCTCACCACCGGAGGGTCGGGATCATCCCCAGCATTTT.

This clonotype has only a few counts. The rearrangement uses TRBV6-1 and TRBJ2-7; perhaps TRBD2 as D (6 bases). The CDR3 sequence is 13 residues long. V dropped 4 bases and J dropped 3 bases, with 10 bases sitting between them. The germline V gene has CDR1 MNHNS and CDR2 SASEGT. The CDR3 DNA sequence: TGTGCCAGCAGTGGGGACTGGATCTACGAGCAGTACTTC. Translation gives CASSGDWIYEQYF.